Below, 9 T cell receptor beta chains from the same sample are listed, as sequenced in a study of blood T cell repertoires in COVID-19. The table came from immunoSEQ multiplex PCR; TCRdb's copy has only in-frame clones and leaves some out. The sample carries approximately 480,000 clones, roughly nine tenths recorded once. What was sequenced was PBMCs or T cells enriched from blood (not recorded which). The origin of the receptors is a woman aged 18-35 years who had recovered from COVID-19.

The chain combines TRBV10-3 with TRBJ1-2; D is ambiguous. This CDR3 is built from 16 residues. Per germline, CDR1 ENHRY and CDR2 SYGVKD. Deletions cut 4 bases from V and 1 base from J, with 16 bases between. The CDR3 loop reads CAISGGPEQINYGYTF. For the CDR3, the DNA is TGTGCCATCAGTGGAGGTCCCGAGCAGATTAACTATGGCTACACCTTC.

This clone has more than one count but fewer than ten. The chain couples TRBV2 to TRBJ1-6; 9 bases fit TRBD1. The length of the CDR3 is 14 residues. The germline V gene has CDR1 SNHLY and CDR2 FYNNEI. V lost 7 bases and J lost 7; bases outside the gene matches: 5. This chain's CDR3 is CASIPGQGNSPLHF. The DNA of the CDR3 is TGTGCCAGCATCCCGGGACAGGGAAATTCACCCCTCCACTTT.

This clone was picked up one time. The V and J genes are TRBV5-1 and TRBJ1-2, with 7 bases aligning to TRBD1. The CDR3 runs to 15 residues. V lost 4 bases, J lost 0 bases, and 6 bases stayed unmatched. Looked up from germline, CDR1 is SGHRS and CDR2 is YFSETQ. In DNA form, the CDR3 reads TGCGCCAGCAGCCCCAGGGACAGCTCTAACTATGGCTACACCTTC. This translates into CASSPRDSSNYGYTF.

V gene TRBV19 combines with J gene TRBJ2-7; D possibly corresponds to TRBD1 (6 bases). Germline values: CDR1 LNHDA, CDR2 SQIVND (reference sequence). This CDR3 is built from 13 residues. V lost 5 bases and J lost 3, with 11 bases in between. CDR3 sequence (DNA): TGTGCCAGTAGTGGGGGACACAGCTACGAGCAGTACTTC. Its protein product is CASSGGHSYEQYF.

This clone was seen only once. A read error may produce the germline difference seen at one junction end. This rearrangement joins TRBV28 to TRBJ1-1, with D possibly matching TRBD1 (5 bases). CDR1 is MDHEN and CDR2 is SYDVKM in the germline V gene. The CDR3 consists of 16 residues. CDR3 coding DNA: TGTGCCAGCAGTTGGCCTGGGGAGGAGGGGAACGCTGAAGCTTTCTTT. This encodes CASSWPGEEGNAEAFF.

The chain has TRBV11-2 and TRBJ1-1, with D perhaps matching TRBD1 (6 bases). Trimming pared 5 bases from V and 4 bases from J, leaving 17 bases between. Per the germline V gene, CDR1 is SGHAT and CDR2 is FQNNGV. The CDR3 runs 15 residues. The CDR3: CASSPWPGGGTEAFF. CDR3 nucleotides: TGTGCCAGCAGCCCATGGCCGGGAGGGGGCACTGAAGCTTTCTTT.

The J gene is TRBJ1-2, the V gene TRBV19; the D gene is possibly TRBD1 (5 bases). The CDR3 consists of 14 residues. CDR1 and CDR2 (germline): LNHDA, SQIVND (reference sequence). V lost 6 bases and J lost 4, with 15 bases in between. CDR3 region: CASSRNQGSYGYTF. In DNA, the CDR3 is TGTGCCAGTAGCCGAAATCAGGGATCCTATGGCTACACCTTC. Variable domain in full (rest from reference TRBV19 and TRBJ1-2): DGGITQSPKYLFRKEGQNVTLSCEQNLNHDAMYWYRQDPGQGLRLIYYSQIVNDFQKGDIAEGYSVSREKKESFPLTVTSAQKNPTAFYLCASSRNQGSYGYTFGSGTRLTVV.

The chain uses TRBV3-1 (or the pseudogene TRBV3-2) and TRBJ2-1, with D unclear. V was trimmed by 1 base and J by 1 base, leaving 8 bases between them. Germline assignment: CDR1 LGHDT and CDR2 YNNKEL (reference sequence). The CDR3 length is 15 residues. The CDR3 DNA sequence: TGTGCCAGCAGCCAAGGAGGCGCGTCCTACAATGAGCAGTTCTTC. This encodes CASSQGGASYNEQFF.

V usage is TRBV4-1 and J usage is TRBJ1-6, with 9 positions matching TRBD1. This CDR3 is 19 amino acids long. Germline CDR1 MGHRA, CDR2 YSYEKL. V was clipped by 4 bases and J by 9 bases; unmatched bases: 19. The CDR3 loop is CASSPDIGTGNALSSPLHF. DNA of the CDR3: TGCGCCAGCAGCCCGGATATAGGGACAGGGAACGCGTTAAGTTCACCCCTCCACTTT.